The clone carrying this T cell receptor (beta chain) was found once. The data originate from a study of cytomegalovirus exposure and HLA in healthy donors. Healthy people donating bone marrow made up the donors. In the PCR, 60 Vbeta and 13 Jbeta primers were used. Profiled with immunoSEQ multiplex PCR; TCRdb holds only in-frame clones, not every one. Of 85,000 to 100,000 clones in the sample, over 60% were seen once. Looked up from germline, CDR1 is SGHTA and CDR2 is FQGNSA. CDR3 size: 18 residues. Trimming took 1 base from V and 3 from J; bases not matched to a gene: 11. The chain recombines TRBV7-2 with TRBJ2-3; 9 bases are shared with TRBD1. The specimen sequenced was PBMCs. The TCR comes from a male donor in good health and CMV-seropositive. CDR3 protein: CASSLGPKGDRATDTQYF. CDR3 in DNA: TGTGCCAGCAGCTTAGGACCCAAAGGGGACAGGGCAACAGATACGCAGTATTTT. The variable domain in full, with the rest retrieved from reference TRBV7-2 and TRBJ2-3, is GAGVSQSPSNKVTEKGKDVELRCDPISGHTALYWYRQSLGQGLEFLIYFQGNSAPDKSGLPSDRFSAERTGGSVSTLTIQRTQQEDSAVYLCASSLGPKGDRATDTQYFGPGTRLTVL.